This T cell receptor beta chain was retrieved from a study of T cells in Graves' hyperthyroidism and ophthalmopathy. Points from the study as a whole: Progression to ophthalmopathy was predicted a median of roughly seven months early. Clonotypes that were expanded in thyroid above 0.001 mostly appeared in blood too.

It was RNA transcripts that yielded the amplified TCR beta CDR3 regions. RT-PCR in the first round (using the HTBI primer set) targeted the TCR CDR3. TCRdb re-analysed the multiplex PCR reads in MiXCR, keeping a single row per CDR3 protein. The sample shows approximately 410,000 distinct CDR3 sequences, around 15% of them seen only once. Trimming took 1 base from V and 1 from J; bases not matched to a gene: 4. This CDR3 is 18 amino acids long. Germline loops: CDR1 LGHNA, CDR2 YSLEER. This clonotype was counted a few times. What it binds is not known. Those with hyperthyroidism were 18 to 65 years old, newly diagnosed, and ill for under 2 months. The diagnostic basis comprised clinical symptoms, serum thyroxine and TRAb, thyroid ultrasound and orbital computed tomography.

The V and J genes are TRBV4-3 and TRBJ2-1, with 13 bases matching TRBD2. Sequenced material: blood. This receptor was obtained from a woman under 30 with Graves' hyperthyroidism. The chain's CDR3 is CASSQGLAGGASYNEQFF. The DNA for the CDR3 is TGCGCCAGCAGCCAAGGACTAGCGGGAGGCGCGTCCTACAATGAGCAGTTCTTC.